One sample yielded the 3 T cell receptor beta chains listed below, sequenced in a study of Ad26.COV2.S vaccination and SARS-CoV-2 variants (dated by TCRdb to the early 2020s). Library prep was done by the immunoSEQ multiplex PCR assay. TCRdb carries this immuneACCESS record with in-frame sequences only. Its versions omit some clonotypes, under half of them owing to an unresolved V gene in the studies checked, with the rest unexplained. This sample is represented by a few hundred thousand clones; about 91% of them were singletons. The ten largest make up 1.5% to 2% of the sample. According to the study, the label for this sample's treatment or condition signals: over 15 received Ad26.COV2.S at low or high dose, single or two shots; roughly five received placebo; per-sample allocation not given. For vaccine and placebo recipients, the sequenced repertoires came from samples collected on day 63 after the first injection.

Sequenced material: peripheral blood, taken in a trial of Ad26.COV2.S vaccine versus placebo. Source of these receptors: a person aged 18 to 65 who received the Ad26.COV2.S COVID-19 vaccine or a placebo.

This clone occurred once. This sample also contains other DNA sequences that code for the same CDR3. This chain joins TRBV3-1 (or the pseudogene TRBV3-2) and TRBJ2-1; tentatively, D is TRBD1 (5 bases). The CDR3 consists of 13 residues. CDR1 is LGHDT, CDR2 YNNKEL, per germline (reference sequence). Trimming took off 4 bases at V and 3 bases at J, with 7 bases between the two ends. In nucleotides, the CDR3 is TGTGCCAGCAGCCGAGACAGCTACAATGAGCAGTTCTTC. Its translation is CASSRDSYNEQFF.

The V gene is TRBV9, the J gene TRBJ2-3, with D possibly TRBD1 on 5 matching bases. Trimming removed 0 bases at V and 3 bases at J, with 8 bases between. Germline values: CDR1 SGDLS, CDR2 YYNGEE. The CDR3 is 14 residues long. Here the CDR3 DNA reads TGTGCCAGCAGCGTAGCTTCAGGGACAGATACGCAGTATTTT. Its protein product is CASSVASGTDTQYF.

The V gene is TRBV11-3, the J gene TRBJ2-5; D unresolved. Per germline, CDR1 SGHNT and CDR2 YENEEA. V lost 0 bases to trimming and J lost 4 bases, with 15 bases between them. The CDR3 loop spans 16 amino acids. The CDR3 is CASSLERRSRTETQYF. CDR3 DNA sequence: TGTGCCAGCAGCTTAGAGCGCAGGTCTCGGACAGAGACCCAGTACTTC.